This T cell receptor (beta chain) was identified during a study of immune evolution from preneoplasia to lung adenocarcinoma. Between the trimmed V and J ends, which lost 7 bases and 6 bases, there was a span of 7 bases. The CDR3 length is 10 residues. The germline gives CDR1 DFQATT, CDR2 SNEGSKA (reference sequence). Only in-frame clones appear in the TCRdb table, and some are missing; sequencing was by immunoSEQ multiplex PCR. The sample records under 10,000 clones, roughly 83% being singletons. This chain uses TRBV20-1 with TRBJ2-1; D is uncertain. The sample was FFPE minimally invasive lung adenocarcinoma tissue. The receptor's source is a person aged 70 to 85 with lung adenocarcinoma. In DNA, the CDR3 is TGCAGTGGGTTAGGCAATGAGCAGTTCTTC. Protein: CSGLGNEQFF.